The 5 T cell receptor beta chains below come from one sample, sequenced in a study of shared clonotypes between healthy human individuals. The protocol was immunoSEQ multiplex PCR, while the TCRdb copy is restricted to in-frame clones and leaves out a portion. Among fewer than 800,000 clones, roughly nine tenths were seen once, and the ten largest hold more than 20%. As defined, naive CD8 cells were CD45RO-negative and positively selected for CCR7, with terminally differentiated effector memory CD45RA+ cells excluded. The sample was naive CD8+ T cells sorted from blood. These receptors originate from a young man in good health.

CDR3 bases: TGTGCCAGTAGTATTCATGAAGCGACGAACACCGGGGAGCTGTTTTTT. Protein product: CASSIHEATNTGELFF. This sequence joins TRBV19 and TRBJ2-2; D not resolved. The V and J ends lost 3 bases and 0 bases respectively, with 11 bases between them. CDR3 size: 16 residues. The germline V gene has CDR1 LNHDA and CDR2 SQIVND (reference sequence).

The chain joins TRBV9 to TRBJ2-3; D possibly corresponds to TRBD2 (5 bases). The CDR3 runs 15 residues. V was pared by 0 bases and J by 4 bases, with 12 bases between. Germline CDR1 SGDLS, CDR2 YYNGEE. This chain's CDR3 is CASSVDMDFPDTQYF. The CDR3 coding sequence is TGTGCCAGCAGCGTAGATATGGACTTCCCAGATACGCAGTATTTT.

V is TRBV7-9 and J is TRBJ1-5; no clear D. Germline V CDR1 and CDR2: SEHNR, FQNEAQ (reference sequence). Trimming took off 2 bases at V and 3 bases at J, with 8 bases between the two ends. The CDR3 has 14 residues. CDR3 DNA: TGTGCCAGCAGCTTACCGGGATTCAATCAGCCCCAGCATTTT. Translating it yields CASSLPGFNQPQHF.

The chain joins TRBV19 to TRBJ2-1; 10 bases agree with TRBD2. With V trimmed by 2 bases and J by 4 bases, 2 bases remained unmatched. From germline, CDR1 is LNHDA and CDR2 SQIVND (reference sequence). CDR3 length: 15 residues. The CDR3 DNA reads TGTGCCAGTAGTATAACTAGCGGGATTTACAATGAGCAGTTCTTC. This sequence encodes CASSITSGIYNEQFF.

This clone was recorded once. The V gene is TRBV7-9, the J gene TRBJ2-7; possible D gene TRBD2, 5 bases. The CDR3 length is 14 residues. Trimming left V 5 bases short and J 3 bases short, with 14 bases between. Germline loops: CDR1 SEHNR, CDR2 FQNEAQ (reference sequence). CDR3 residues: CASSPTGSRYEQYF. CDR3 sequence (DNA): TGTGCCAGCAGCCCCACGGGGTCCCGCTACGAGCAGTACTTC.